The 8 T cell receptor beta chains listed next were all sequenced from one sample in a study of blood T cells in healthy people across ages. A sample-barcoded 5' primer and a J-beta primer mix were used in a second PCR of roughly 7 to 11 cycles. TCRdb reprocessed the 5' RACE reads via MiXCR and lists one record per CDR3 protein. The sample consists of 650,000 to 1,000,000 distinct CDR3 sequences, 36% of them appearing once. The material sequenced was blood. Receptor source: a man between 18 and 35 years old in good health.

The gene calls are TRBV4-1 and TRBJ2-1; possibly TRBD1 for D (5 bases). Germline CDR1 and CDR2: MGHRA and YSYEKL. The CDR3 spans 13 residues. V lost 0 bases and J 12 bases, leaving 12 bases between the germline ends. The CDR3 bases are TGCGCCAGCAGCCAAGAAACAGGCCAGGTGCAGTTCTTC. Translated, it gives CASSQETGQVQFF.

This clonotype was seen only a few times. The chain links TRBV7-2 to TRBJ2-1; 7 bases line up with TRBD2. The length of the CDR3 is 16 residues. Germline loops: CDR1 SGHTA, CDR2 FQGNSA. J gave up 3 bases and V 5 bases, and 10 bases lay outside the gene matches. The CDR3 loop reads CASSLTAAGDYNEQFF. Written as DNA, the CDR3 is TGTGCCAGCAGCCTCACTGCGGCGGGGGACTACAATGAGCAGTTCTTC.

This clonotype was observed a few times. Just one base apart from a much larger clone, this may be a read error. Here the CDR3 reads CASSGGSGGLGEQYF. CDR3 nucleotides: TGTGCCAGCAGCGGGGGGAGCGGGGGTCTAGGTGAGCAGTACTTC. The rearrangement joins TRBV9 to TRBJ2-4; 8 nucleotides match TRBD2. The CDR3 runs to 15 residues. V lost 3 bases to trimming and J lost 13 bases; unmatched junction nucleotides: 15. The germline V gene encodes CDR1 SGDLS and CDR2 YYNGEE.

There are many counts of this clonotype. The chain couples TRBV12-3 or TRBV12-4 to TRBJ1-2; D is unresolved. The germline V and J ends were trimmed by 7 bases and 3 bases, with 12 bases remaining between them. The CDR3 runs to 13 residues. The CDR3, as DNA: TGTGCCAGCACAAAGAGGGAGGACTATGGCTACACCTTC. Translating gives CASTKREDYGYTF.

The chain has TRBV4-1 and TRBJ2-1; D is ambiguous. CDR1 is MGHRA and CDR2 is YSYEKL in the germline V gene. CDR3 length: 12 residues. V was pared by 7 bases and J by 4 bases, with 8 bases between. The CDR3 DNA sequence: TGCGCCAGCAACCTTGGATACAATGAGCAGTTCTTC. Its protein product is CASNLGYNEQFF.

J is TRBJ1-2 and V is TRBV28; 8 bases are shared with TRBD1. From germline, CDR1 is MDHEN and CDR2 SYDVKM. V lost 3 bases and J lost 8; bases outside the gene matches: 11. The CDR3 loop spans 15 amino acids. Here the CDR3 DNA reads TGTGCCAGCAGTTTTCGCCAGGGGGCCGGCGGGGGCTACACCTTC. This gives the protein CASSFRQGAGGGYTF.

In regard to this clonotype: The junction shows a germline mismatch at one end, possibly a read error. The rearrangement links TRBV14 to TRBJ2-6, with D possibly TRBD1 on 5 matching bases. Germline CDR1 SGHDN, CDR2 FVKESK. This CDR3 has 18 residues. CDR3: CAGSQAPGHSSGANVLTF. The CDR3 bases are TGTGCCGGCAGCCAAGCTCCTGGACATAGCTCTGGGGCCAACGTCCTGACTTTC.

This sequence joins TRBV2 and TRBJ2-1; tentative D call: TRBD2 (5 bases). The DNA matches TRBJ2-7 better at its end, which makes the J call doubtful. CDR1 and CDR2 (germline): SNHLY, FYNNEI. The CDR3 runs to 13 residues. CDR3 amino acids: CASSTQTINEQYF. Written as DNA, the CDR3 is TGTGCCAGCAGCACTCAGACTATCAATGAGCAGTACTTC.